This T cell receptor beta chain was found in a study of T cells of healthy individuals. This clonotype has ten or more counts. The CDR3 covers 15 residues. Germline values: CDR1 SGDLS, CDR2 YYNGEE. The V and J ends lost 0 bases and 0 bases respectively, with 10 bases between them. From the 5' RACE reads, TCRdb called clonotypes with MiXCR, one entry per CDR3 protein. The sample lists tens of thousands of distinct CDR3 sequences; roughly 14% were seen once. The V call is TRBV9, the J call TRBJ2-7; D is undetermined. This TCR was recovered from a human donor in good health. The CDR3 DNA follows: TGTGCCAGCAGCGTAGCACCCGATTTCTCCTACGAGCAGTACTTC. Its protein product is CASSVAPDFSYEQYF.